A single sample gave rise to the 15 T cell receptor beta chains below, sequenced in a study of CD8 T cells in Susac syndrome. The RNA, 0.5 to 1 ug, was put through reverse transcription using random hexamers. TCRdb ran MiXCR on the immunoSEQ multiplex PCR reads and lists one entry per CDR3 protein. Of some 68,000 distinct CDR3 sequences in the sample, around 93% were seen once. Sequenced input: CD4+ T cells from PBMCs. All receptors derive from a human donor with Susac syndrome.

This clonotype was observed a single time. The V and J genes are TRBV29-1 and TRBJ1-3; D is perhaps TRBD1 (6 bases). The CDR3 is 12 residues long. Trimming took off 5 bases at V and 6 bases at J, with 11 bases between the two ends. CDR1 and CDR2 (germline): SQVTM, ANQGSEA. CDR3 in DNA: TGCAGCGTTCGGGGGCTTCAAAACACCATATATTTT. Amino acid sequence: CSVRGLQNTIYF.

CDR3 sequence reads: CASSLGLAGGSEQFF. The CDR3 DNA sequence: TGTGCCAGCAGCTTAGGGCTAGCGGGGGGAAGTGAGCAGTTCTTC. The rearrangement uses TRBV11-2 and TRBJ2-1; 11 nucleotides agree with TRBD2. This CDR3 has 15 amino acids. The V gene end was trimmed by 1 base and the J gene end by 9 bases; junction bases not matched to a gene: 5. Germline V CDR1 and CDR2: SGHAT, FQNNGV.

V gene TRBV4-1 combines with J gene TRBJ1-1, with 9 nucleotides matching TRBD1. Unmatched junction bases numbered 5, after V lost 2 bases and J lost 1 base. CDR1 and CDR2 from the germline V gene are MGHRA and YSYEKL. The CDR3 totals 16 residues. CDR3 DNA sequence: TGCGCCAGCAGCCAAAACCAGGGACAGGGGAACACTGAAGCTTTCTTT. Translated, it gives CASSQNQGQGNTEAFF.

The CDR3 region is CASSYRRTAKNIQYF. The DNA of the CDR3 is TGTGCCAGCAGTTACCGCCGGACAGCTAAAAACATTCAGTACTTC. The gene calls are TRBV6-2 or TRBV6-3 and TRBJ2-4; D perhaps matches TRBD1 (6 bases). Germline V gene data show CDR1 as MNHEY and CDR2 as SVGEGT. The CDR3 loop spans 15 amino acids. V was trimmed by 2 bases and J by 4 bases, leaving 12 bases between them.

The chain couples TRBV19 to TRBJ1-6; 7 positions agree with TRBD1. Germline lookup yields CDR1 LNHDA and CDR2 SQIVND (reference sequence). The CDR3 loop spans 14 amino acids. V was pared by 7 bases and J by 11 bases, with 11 bases of the junction left unmatched. The DNA for the CDR3 is TGTGCCAGTACCCCCAGCAGGGGGTGGACACCCCTCCACTTT. It encodes CASTPSRGWTPLHF.

This clonotype showed up just once. V gene TRBV2 combines with J gene TRBJ2-5; TRBD1 matches at 8 bases. Germline CDR1 SNHLY, CDR2 FYNNEI. V lost 4 bases and J lost 4; bases outside the gene matches: 5. The CDR3 sequence is 14 residues long. The CDR3 DNA reads as TGTGCCAGCAGTGTCGGACAGGGCCGAGAGACCCAGTACTTC. Protein sequence: CASSVGQGRETQYF.

The CDR3 sequence is CSGGESSYNEQFF. The CDR3, as DNA: TGCAGCGGGGGGGAGAGCTCCTACAATGAGCAGTTCTTC. V and J are TRBV20-1 and TRBJ2-1; 8 bases map to TRBD2. The germline V gene has CDR1 DFQATT and CDR2 SNEGSKA (reference sequence). CDR3 length: 13 amino acids.

V is TRBV7-9 and J is TRBJ1-5, with TRBD1 matching 7 bases. CDR1 is SEHNR and CDR2 is FQNEAQ in the germline V gene (reference sequence). This CDR3 has 12 amino acids. Losses at the gene ends were 5 bases for V and 5 bases for J; bases not matched to a gene: 0. The CDR3: CASSTGDQPQHF. CDR3 bases: TGTGCCAGCAGCACAGGGGATCAGCCCCAGCATTTT.

This chain connects TRBV6-7 to TRBJ2-7; D is undetermined. TRBV6-7 is given ORF status, its function remaining uncertain. The CDR3 is 13 residues long. Trimming pared 8 bases from V and 6 bases from J, leaving 17 bases between. The CDR3 sequence: CASPPPLYSEQYF. In DNA form, the CDR3 reads TGTGCCAGCCCCCCACCACTCTATTCCGAGCAGTACTTC.

The chain has TRBV7-2 and TRBJ2-1, with a weak D call TRBD2 (6 bases). Between the trimmed V and J ends, which lost 5 bases and 4 bases, there was a span of 12 bases. Germline assignment: CDR1 SGHTA and CDR2 FQGNSA. This CDR3 comprises 14 residues. The CDR3 DNA sequence: TGTGCCAGCAGCCCCCGGACTATGTACAATGAGCAGTTCTTC. It translates to CASSPRTMYNEQFF.

The chain recombines TRBV7-8 with TRBJ2-1, with TRBD1 matching over 7 bases. V gave up 4 bases and J gave up 6 bases; unmatched junction bases: 6. The CDR3 consists of 14 residues. CDR1 and CDR2 (germline): SGHVS, FQNEAQ. CDR3 in DNA: TGTGCCAGCAGCTACAGGGGTCCTCTCAATGAGCAGTTCTTC. Translated, it gives CASSYRGPLNEQFF.

The chain joins TRBV11-1 to TRBJ1-1; 7 bases line up with TRBD1. The CDR3 consists of 16 residues. Trimming removed 5 bases from V and 0 bases from J; junction bases left unmatched: 9. In germline, CDR1 is SGHAT, CDR2 FQDESV (reference sequence). CDR3 sequence reads: CASSLRDSLMNTEAFF. The CDR3 DNA reads TGTGCCAGCAGCCTTCGGGACAGCTTAATGAACACTGAAGCTTTCTTT.

V gene TRBV19 combines with J gene TRBJ1-1; 8 positions match TRBD1. The CDR3 spans 15 residues. The V and J ends lost 11 bases and 4 bases, in that order; junction bases with no gene match: 15. Germline V CDR1 and CDR2: LNHDA, SQIVND (reference sequence). DNA for the CDR3: TGTGCCGTAACAGCTCTGGACAGGGCCACCACTGAAGCTTTCTTT. Translated, it gives CAVTALDRATTEAFF.

This sequence joins TRBV3-1 and TRBJ2-5; 10 bases are shared with TRBD2. Unmatched junction bases numbered 6, after V lost 0 bases and J lost 5 bases. The germline V gene has CDR1 LGHDT and CDR2 YNNKEL (reference sequence). The CDR3 has 16 residues. CDR3 in amino acids: CASSQDFQRGGETQYF. CDR3 nucleotides: TGTGCCAGCAGCCAAGATTTCCAGCGGGGGGGGGAGACCCAGTACTTC.

This rearrangement joins TRBV19 to TRBJ1-5; the D gene is possibly TRBD1 (5 bases). Germline CDR1 is LNHDA and CDR2 is SQIVND (reference sequence). V lost 5 bases and J 6 bases, leaving 11 bases between the germline ends. CDR3 length: 13 amino acids. CDR3 loop: CASSSSGGQPQHF. In DNA, the CDR3 is TGTGCCAGTAGTTCGTCCGGGGGTCAGCCCCAGCATTTT.